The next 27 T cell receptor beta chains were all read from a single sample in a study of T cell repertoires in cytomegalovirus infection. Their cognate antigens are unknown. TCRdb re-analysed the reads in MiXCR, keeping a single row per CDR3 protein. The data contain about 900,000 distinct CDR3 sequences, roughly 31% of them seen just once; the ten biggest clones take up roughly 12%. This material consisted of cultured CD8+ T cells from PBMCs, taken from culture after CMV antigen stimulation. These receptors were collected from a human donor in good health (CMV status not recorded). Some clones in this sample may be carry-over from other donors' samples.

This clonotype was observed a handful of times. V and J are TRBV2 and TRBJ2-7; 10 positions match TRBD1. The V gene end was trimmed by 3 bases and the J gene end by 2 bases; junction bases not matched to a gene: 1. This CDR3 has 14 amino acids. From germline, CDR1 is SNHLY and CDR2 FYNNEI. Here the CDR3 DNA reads TGTGCCAGCAGTGAGGGACAGGGGACCTACGAGCAGTACGTC. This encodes CASSEGQGTYEQYV.

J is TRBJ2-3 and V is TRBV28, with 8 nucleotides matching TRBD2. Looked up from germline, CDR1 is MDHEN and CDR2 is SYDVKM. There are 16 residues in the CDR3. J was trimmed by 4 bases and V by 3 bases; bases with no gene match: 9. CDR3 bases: TGTGCCAGCAGTTTTACGGGGGGGGGAGGGTCAGATACGCAGTATTTT. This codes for CASSFTGGGGSDTQYF.

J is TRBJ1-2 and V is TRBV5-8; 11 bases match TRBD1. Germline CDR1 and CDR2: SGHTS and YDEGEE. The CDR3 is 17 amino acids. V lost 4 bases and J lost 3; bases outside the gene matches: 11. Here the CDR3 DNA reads TGTGCCAGCAGCCCCCCATGGGGGACAGGGGGGCACTATGGCTACACCTTC. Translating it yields CASSPPWGTGGHYGYTF.

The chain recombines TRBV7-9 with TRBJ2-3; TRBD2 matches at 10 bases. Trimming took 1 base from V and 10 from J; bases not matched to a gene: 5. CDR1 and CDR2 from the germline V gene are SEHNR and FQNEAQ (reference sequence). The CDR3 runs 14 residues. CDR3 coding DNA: TGTGCCAGCAGCTTAGGGCTAGCGGGGGACCCGCAGTATTTT. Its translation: CASSLGLAGDPQYF.

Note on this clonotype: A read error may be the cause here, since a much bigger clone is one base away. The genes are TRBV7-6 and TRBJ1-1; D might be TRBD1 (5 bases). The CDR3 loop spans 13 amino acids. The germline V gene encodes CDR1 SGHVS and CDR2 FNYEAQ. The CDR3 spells CASNLGTPAEAFF. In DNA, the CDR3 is TGTGCCAGCAACTTAGGGACCCCGGCTGAAGCTTTCTTT.

For the CDR3, the DNA is TGCAGCGTTGACCAGGGACTAGCGGGGGGGCCTAGCTCCTACAATGAGCAGTTCTTC. It yields the protein CSVDQGLAGGPSSYNEQFF. This sequence joins TRBV29-1 and TRBJ2-1; 16 bases fit TRBD2. Germline trimming cut 3 bases from V and 0 bases from J; bases unmatched to any gene: 8. CDR3 size: 19 residues. Germline values: CDR1 SQVTM, CDR2 ANQGSEA.

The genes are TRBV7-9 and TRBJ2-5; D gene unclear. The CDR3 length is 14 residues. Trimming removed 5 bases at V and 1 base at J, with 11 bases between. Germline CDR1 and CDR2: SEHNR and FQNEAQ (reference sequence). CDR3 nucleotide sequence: TGTGCCAGCAGCGAACGGGCGGTCCAAGAGACCCAGTACTTC. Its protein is CASSERAVQETQYF.

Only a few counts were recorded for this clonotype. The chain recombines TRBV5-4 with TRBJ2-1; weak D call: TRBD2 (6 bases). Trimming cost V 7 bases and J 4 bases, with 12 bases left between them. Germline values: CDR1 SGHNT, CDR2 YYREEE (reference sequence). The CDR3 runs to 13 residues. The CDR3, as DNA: TGTGCCAGCTCCGGGAGCGGTTACAATGAGCAGTTCTTC. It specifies CASSGSGYNEQFF. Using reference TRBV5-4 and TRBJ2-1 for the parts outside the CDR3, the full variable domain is ETGVTQSPTHLIKTRGQQVTLRCSSQSGHNTVSWYQQALGQGPQFIFQYYREEENGRGNFPPRFSGLQFPNYSSELNVNALELDDSALYLCASSGSGYNEQFFGPGTRLTVL.

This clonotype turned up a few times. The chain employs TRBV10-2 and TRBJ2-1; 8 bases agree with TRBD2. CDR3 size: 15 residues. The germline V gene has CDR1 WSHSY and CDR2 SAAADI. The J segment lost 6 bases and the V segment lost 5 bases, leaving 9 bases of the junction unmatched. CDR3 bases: TGCGCCAGCAGTTCACACGGGGGGGGGACCAATGAGCAGTTCTTC. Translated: CASSSHGGGTNEQFF.

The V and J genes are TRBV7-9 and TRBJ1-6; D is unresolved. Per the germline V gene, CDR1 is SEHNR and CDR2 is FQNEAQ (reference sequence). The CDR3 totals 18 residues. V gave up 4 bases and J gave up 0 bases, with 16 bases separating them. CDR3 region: CASSSSLFASSYNSPLHF. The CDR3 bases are TGTGCCAGCAGCTCCTCCCTGTTCGCGAGCTCCTATAATTCACCCCTCCACTTT.

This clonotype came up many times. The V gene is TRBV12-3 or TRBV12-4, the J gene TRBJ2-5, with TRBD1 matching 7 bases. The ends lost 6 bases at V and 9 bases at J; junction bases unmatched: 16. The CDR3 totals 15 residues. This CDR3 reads CASSRDRVGVDSQYF. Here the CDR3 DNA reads TGTGCCAGCAGCCGAGACAGGGTTGGGGTCGATTCCCAGTACTTC.

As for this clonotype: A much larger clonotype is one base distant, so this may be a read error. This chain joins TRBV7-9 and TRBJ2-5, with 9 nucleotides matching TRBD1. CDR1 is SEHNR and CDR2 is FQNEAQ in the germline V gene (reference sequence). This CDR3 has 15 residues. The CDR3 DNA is TGTGTCAGCAGCCCAAAGGACAGGGGATCGGAGACCCAGTACTTC. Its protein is CVSSPKDRGSETQYF.

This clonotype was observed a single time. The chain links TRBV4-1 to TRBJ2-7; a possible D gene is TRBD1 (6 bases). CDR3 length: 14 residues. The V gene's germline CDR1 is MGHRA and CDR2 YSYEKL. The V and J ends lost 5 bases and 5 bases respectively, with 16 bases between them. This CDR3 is CASSNRDRYDEQYF. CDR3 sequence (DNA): TGCGCCAGCAGCAACCGTGACAGGTACGACGAGCAGTACTTC.

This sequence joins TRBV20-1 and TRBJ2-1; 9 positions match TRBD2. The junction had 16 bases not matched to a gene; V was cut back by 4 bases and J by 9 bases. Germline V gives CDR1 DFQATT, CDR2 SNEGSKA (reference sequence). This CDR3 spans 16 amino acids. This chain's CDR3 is CSATRRTSDLWGEQFF. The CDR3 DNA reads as TGCAGTGCTACTCGGAGGACTAGCGACTTGTGGGGTGAGCAGTTCTTC.

CDR3 in DNA: TGTGCCAGCAGCGTAGCGGGGGTCGGCACTGAAGCTTTCTTT. The encoded protein is CASSVAGVGTEAFF. The chain employs TRBV9 and TRBJ1-1, with D perhaps matching TRBD1 (5 bases). The germline V gene encodes CDR1 SGDLS and CDR2 YYNGEE. V dropped 0 bases and J dropped 4 bases, with 10 bases sitting between them. CDR3 length: 14 amino acids.

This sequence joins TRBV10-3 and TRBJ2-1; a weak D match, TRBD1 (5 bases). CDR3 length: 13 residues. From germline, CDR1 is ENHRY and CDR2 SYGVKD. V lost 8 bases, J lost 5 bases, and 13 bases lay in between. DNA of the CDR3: TGTGCCATCGGGGCAGAGGATAACAATGAGCAGTTCTTC. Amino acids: CAIGAEDNNEQFF.

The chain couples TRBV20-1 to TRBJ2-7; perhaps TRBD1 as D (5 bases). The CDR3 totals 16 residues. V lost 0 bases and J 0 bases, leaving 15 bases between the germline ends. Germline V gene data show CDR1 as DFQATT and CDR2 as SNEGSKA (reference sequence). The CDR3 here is CSARDLQGSDSYEQYF. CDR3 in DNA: TGCAGTGCTAGAGACCTTCAGGGATCCGACTCCTACGAGCAGTACTTC.

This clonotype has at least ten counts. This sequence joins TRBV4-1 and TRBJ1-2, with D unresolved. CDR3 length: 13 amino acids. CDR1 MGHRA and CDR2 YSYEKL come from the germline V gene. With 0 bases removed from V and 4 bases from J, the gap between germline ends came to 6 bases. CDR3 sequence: CASSQDSGYGYTF. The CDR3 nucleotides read TGCGCCAGCAGCCAAGATAGCGGCTATGGCTACACCTTC.

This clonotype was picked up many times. The CDR3 DNA follows: TGTGCCAGCAGTGTAAAGGAAGGAAACACTGAAGCTTTCTTT. Translated, it gives CASSVKEGNTEAFF. V and J are TRBV7-6 and TRBJ1-1; D gene ambiguous. Germline V gives CDR1 SGHVS, CDR2 FNYEAQ. V lost 6 bases, J lost 2 bases, and 13 bases lay in between. The CDR3 is made up of 14 amino acids.

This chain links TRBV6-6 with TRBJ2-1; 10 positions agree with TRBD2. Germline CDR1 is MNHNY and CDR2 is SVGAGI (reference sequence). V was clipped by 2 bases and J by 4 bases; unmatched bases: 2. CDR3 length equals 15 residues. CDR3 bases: TGTGCCAGCAGTTACGAGCGGGGGGGTTACAATGAGCAGTTCTTC. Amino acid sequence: CASSYERGGYNEQFF.

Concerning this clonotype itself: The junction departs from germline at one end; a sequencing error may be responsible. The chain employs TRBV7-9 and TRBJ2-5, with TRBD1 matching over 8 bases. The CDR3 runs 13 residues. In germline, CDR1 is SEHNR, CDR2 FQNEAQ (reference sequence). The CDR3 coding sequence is TGTGTCAGCACCGACAGGGGACAAGAGACCCAGTACTTC. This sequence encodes CVSTDRGQETQYF. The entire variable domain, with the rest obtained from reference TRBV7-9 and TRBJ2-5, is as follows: DTGVSQNPRHKITKRGQNVTFRCDPISEHNRLYWYRQTLGQGPEFLTYFQNEAQLEKSRLLSDRFSAERPKGSFSTLEIQRTEQGDSAMYLCVSTDRGQETQYFGPGTRLLVL.

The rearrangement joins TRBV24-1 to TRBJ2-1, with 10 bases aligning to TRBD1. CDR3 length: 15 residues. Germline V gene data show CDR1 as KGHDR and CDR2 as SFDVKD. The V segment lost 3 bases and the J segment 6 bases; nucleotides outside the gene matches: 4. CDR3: CATSDPGTGVNEQFF. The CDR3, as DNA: TGTGCCACCAGTGATCCCGGGACAGGGGTCAATGAGCAGTTCTTC.

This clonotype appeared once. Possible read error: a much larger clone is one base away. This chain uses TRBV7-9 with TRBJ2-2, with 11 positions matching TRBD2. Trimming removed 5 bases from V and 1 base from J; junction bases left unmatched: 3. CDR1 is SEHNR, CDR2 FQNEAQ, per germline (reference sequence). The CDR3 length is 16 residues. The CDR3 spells CASSTTSGGNTGELFF. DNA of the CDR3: TGTGCCAGCAGCACAACTAGCGGGGGGAACACCGGGGAGCTGTTTTTT.

Here the CDR3 reads CATSRDKGMGQLSNYGYTF. The DNA for the CDR3 is TGTGCCACCAGCAGAGATAAGGGAATGGGACAGTTATCTAACTATGGCTACACCTTC. The rearrangement joins TRBV15 to TRBJ1-2; 7 nucleotides agree with TRBD1. CDR1 and CDR2 (germline): LNHNV, YYDKDF (reference sequence). This CDR3 has 19 residues. The V gene end was trimmed by 0 bases and the J gene end by 0 bases; junction bases not matched to a gene: 13.

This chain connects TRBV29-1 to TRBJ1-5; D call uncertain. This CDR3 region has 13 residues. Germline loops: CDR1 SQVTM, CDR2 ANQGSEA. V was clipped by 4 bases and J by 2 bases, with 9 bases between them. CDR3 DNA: TGCAGCGTTGGGGTTGACGGCAATCAGCCCCAGCATTTT. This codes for CSVGVDGNQPQHF.

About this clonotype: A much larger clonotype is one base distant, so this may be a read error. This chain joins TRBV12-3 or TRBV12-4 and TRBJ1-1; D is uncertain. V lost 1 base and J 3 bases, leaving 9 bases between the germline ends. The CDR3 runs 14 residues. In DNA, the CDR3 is TGTGCCAGCAGTTTAGTTCGCCCGTACACTGAAGCTTTCTTT. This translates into CASSLVRPYTEAFF.

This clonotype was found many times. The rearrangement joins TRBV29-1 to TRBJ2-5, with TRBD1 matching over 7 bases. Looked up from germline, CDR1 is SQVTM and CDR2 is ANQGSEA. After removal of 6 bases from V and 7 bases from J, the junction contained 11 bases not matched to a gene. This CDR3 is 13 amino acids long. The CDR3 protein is CSVTGQQDRTQYF. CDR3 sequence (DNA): TGCAGCGTAACGGGACAGCAAGACAGGACCCAGTACTTC. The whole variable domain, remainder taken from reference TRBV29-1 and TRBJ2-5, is SAVISQKPSRDICQRGTSLTIQCQVDSQVTMMFWYRQQPGQSLTLIATANQGSEATYESGFVIDKFPISRPNLTFSTLTVSNMSPEDSSIYLCSVTGQQDRTQYFGPGTRLLVL.